The 23 T cell receptor beta chains listed next were all sequenced from one sample in a study of T cell responses to AZD1222 COVID-19 vaccine. Here immunoSEQ multiplex PCR was the method, and the copy in TCRdb shows in-frame clones only, minus some. The table shows roughly 120,000 clones, with approximately 94% occurring only once. The sample in question was peripheral blood, obtained 28 days after the second AZD1222 dose. The receptors come from an adult who received the AZD1222 COVID-19 vaccine.

The genes are TRBV5-5 and TRBJ2-6; 12 positions match TRBD2. This CDR3 comprises 17 residues. CDR1 is SGHKS, CDR2 YYEKEE, per germline (reference sequence). V lost 0 bases and J lost 2; bases outside the gene matches: 0. The CDR3, as DNA: TGTGCCAGCAGCTTGGGACTAGCGGGGGCTGGGGCCAACGTCCTGACTTTC. It yields the protein CASSLGLAGAGANVLTF.

The V gene is TRBV29-1, the J gene TRBJ2-7; maybe TRBD2 (6 bases). The CDR3 totals 13 residues. V was trimmed by 6 bases and J by 4 bases, leaving 16 bases between them. The germline CDR1 and CDR2 sequences are SQVTM and ANQGSEA. Here the CDR3 DNA reads TGCAGCGTACTAGCCCTCGGGGGATACGAGCAGTACTTC. Translated, it gives CSVLALGGYEQYF.

The chain uses TRBV5-1 and TRBJ2-1; 13 bases are a match to TRBD2. J lost 7 bases, V lost 0 bases, and 1 base had no gene match. The CDR3 covers 15 residues. Germline values: CDR1 SGHRS, CDR2 YFSETQ. The CDR3 reads CASSLELAGGNEQFF. DNA for the CDR3: TGCGCCAGCAGCTTGGAACTAGCGGGGGGGAATGAGCAGTTCTTC. The entire variable domain, with the rest obtained from reference TRBV5-1 and TRBJ2-1, is as follows: KAGVTQTPRYLIKTRGQQVTLSCSPISGHRSVSWYQQTPGQGLQFLFEYFSETQRNKGNFPGRFSGRQFSNSRSEMNVSTLELGDSALYLCASSLELAGGNEQFFGPGTRLTVL.

This chain uses TRBV6-5 with TRBJ1-3; D is undetermined. The length of the CDR3 is 14 residues. The V and J ends lost 3 bases and 7 bases respectively, with 13 bases between them. Germline CDR1 is MNHEY and CDR2 is SVGAGI. CDR3 sequence: CASSYSPYGNTIYF. CDR3 sequence (DNA): TGTGCCAGCAGTTATAGTCCCTACGGCAACACCATATATTTT.

V and J are TRBV3-1 (or the pseudogene TRBV3-2) and TRBJ1-4; D is unresolved. Trimming shortened V by 0 bases and J by 7 bases, and 12 bases separated the two germline ends. The germline gives CDR1 LGHDT, CDR2 YNNKEL (reference sequence). The CDR3 runs to 15 residues. CDR3 sequence (DNA): TGTGCCAGCAGCCAAGATGACCCAGGAAGTGAAAAACTGTTTTTT. It translates to CASSQDDPGSEKLFF.

CDR3 in amino acids: CASSSGPGNTIYF. The CDR3 DNA is TGTGCCAGCAGCTCCGGCCCTGGAAACACCATATATTTT. V gene TRBV12-3 or TRBV12-4 combines with J gene TRBJ1-3; D unclear. This CDR3 contains 13 residues. The germline V and J ends were trimmed by 6 bases and 2 bases, with 8 bases remaining between them.

The rearrangement links TRBV14 to TRBJ2-3; 9 bases align to TRBD2. V lost 4 bases, J lost 3 bases, and 11 bases stayed unmatched. The CDR3 loop spans 17 amino acids. Per the germline V gene, CDR1 is SGHDN and CDR2 is FVKESK. The CDR3 nucleotides read TGTGCCAGCAGCCTCCCGCGGCGGGGGGGCCATACAGATACGCAGTATTTT. This codes for CASSLPRRGGHTDTQYF.

The rearrangement joins TRBV4-1 to TRBJ2-7; 7 bases fit TRBD1. The V segment lost 5 bases and the J segment 1 base; nucleotides outside the gene matches: 5. Germline CDR1 reads MGHRA; CDR2 reads YSYEKL. This CDR3 contains 14 residues. The CDR3 is CASSSDRVSYEQYF. CDR3 nucleotide sequence: TGCGCCAGCAGCTCAGACAGGGTGTCCTACGAGCAGTACTTC.

CDR3 in DNA: TGTGCCAGCAGCTTAGTGGAGAACACTGAAGCTTTCTTT. Its protein is CASSLVENTEAFF. The chain employs TRBV7-8 and TRBJ1-1, with D unclear. The V end was cut by 1 base, the J end by 1 base, with 4 bases between. From germline, CDR1 is SGHVS and CDR2 FQNEAQ. This CDR3 region has 13 residues.

This clone was seen once. V gene TRBV9 combines with J gene TRBJ2-7; maybe TRBD2 (6 bases). Trimming pared 2 bases from V and 2 bases from J, leaving 11 bases between. The CDR3 loop spans 14 amino acids. Per the germline V gene, CDR1 is SGDLS and CDR2 is YYNGEE. Here the CDR3 DNA reads TGTGCCAGCAGCGTTGCCGGGACTCCCTACGAGCAGTACTTC. Translating it yields CASSVAGTPYEQYF.

The chain carries TRBV10-3 and TRBJ2-7; tentative D call: TRBD2 (5 bases). Germline assignment: CDR1 ENHRY and CDR2 SYGVKD. Deletions cut 8 bases from V and 2 bases from J, with 16 bases between. The CDR3 loop spans 14 amino acids. The DNA of the CDR3 is TGTGCCATCGCCCCCGGCTCGGGGACCTACGAGCAGTACTTC. This gives the protein CAIAPGSGTYEQYF.

This chain joins TRBV10-3 and TRBJ2-3, with D unclear. Per germline, CDR1 ENHRY and CDR2 SYGVKD. Trimming took 1 base from V and 1 from J, leaving 3 bases between them. This CDR3 contains 13 residues. CDR3 region: CAISEYGTDTQYF. CDR3 coding DNA: TGTGCCATCAGTGAGTACGGCACAGATACGCAGTATTTT.

The chain joins TRBV5-1 to TRBJ1-3; D perhaps matches TRBD1 (6 bases). This CDR3 has 16 residues. Trimming stripped 0 bases from V and 3 bases from J, with 13 bases between. Germline V gene lookup returns CDR1 SGHRS and CDR2 YFSETQ. The CDR3 spells CASSLGGPVDGNTIYF. The CDR3 DNA reads TGCGCCAGCAGCTTGGGGGGGCCGGTAGATGGAAACACCATATATTTT.

This chain links TRBV3-1 (or the pseudogene TRBV3-2) with TRBJ2-5, with 7 bases lining up with TRBD1. With V trimmed by 1 base and J by 5 bases, 7 bases remained unmatched. The CDR3 totals 15 residues. Germline assignment: CDR1 LGHDT and CDR2 YNNKEL (reference sequence). The CDR3 region is CASSQGGGPGETQYF. CDR3 DNA sequence: TGTGCCAGCAGCCAAGGAGGGGGCCCCGGCGAGACCCAGTACTTC.

The chain links TRBV5-1 to TRBJ1-1; a weak D match, TRBD1 (5 bases). Trimming left V 3 bases short and J 6 bases short, with 9 bases between. Germline V gene data show CDR1 as SGHRS and CDR2 as YFSETQ. The CDR3 is 12 amino acids. CDR3 region: CASSWGGSEAFF. The CDR3 DNA sequence: TGCGCCAGCAGCTGGGGGGGTTCTGAAGCTTTCTTT.

The genes are TRBV15 and TRBJ2-7, with D possibly matching TRBD2 (5 bases). This CDR3 contains 15 residues. V was pared by 0 bases and J by 2 bases, with 11 bases between. Germline values: CDR1 LNHNV, CDR2 YYDKDF (reference sequence). The CDR3 sequence is CATSREESGPYEQYF. The CDR3 nucleotides read TGTGCCACCAGCAGAGAGGAGAGCGGCCCCTACGAGCAGTACTTC.

The rearrangement joins TRBV3-1 (or the pseudogene TRBV3-2) to TRBJ2-6; tentative D call: TRBD2 (6 bases). Germline CDR1 is LGHDT and CDR2 is YNNKEL (reference sequence). There are 16 residues in the CDR3. The germline V and J ends were trimmed by 4 bases and 0 bases, with 10 bases remaining between them. In DNA, the CDR3 is TGTGCCAGCAGCCGGGACTTATACTCTGGGGCCAACGTCCTGACTTTC. Translated, it gives CASSRDLYSGANVLTF.

CDR3 coding DNA: TGTGCCAGCAGGGAACAGGGGGCGATGCACACTGAAGCTTTCTTT. It codes for CASREQGAMHTEAFF. J is TRBJ1-1 and V is TRBV2, with 9 bases fitting TRBD1. The CDR3 is 15 residues long. CDR1 and CDR2 from the germline V gene are SNHLY and FYNNEI. Trimming removed 6 bases from V and 3 bases from J; junction bases left unmatched: 8.

V is TRBV29-1 and J is TRBJ1-2; no firm D call. The germline V gene has CDR1 SQVTM and CDR2 ANQGSEA. The V gene lost 1 base and the J gene lost 4 bases, with 4 bases spanning the gap. The CDR3 loop spans 11 amino acids. The CDR3 loop is CSVEARYGYTF. The CDR3 nucleotides read TGCAGCGTTGAAGCCCGCTATGGCTACACCTTC.

The CDR3 DNA follows: TGTGCCAGCAGCTTGGCCTTGGCACCTAGCTACGAGCAGTACTTC. Its protein is CASSLALAPSYEQYF. The chain employs TRBV5-6 and TRBJ2-7, with D unresolved. CDR3 length: 15 amino acids. Germline V gene data show CDR1 as SGHDT and CDR2 as YYEEEE. Deletions cut 0 bases from V and 3 bases from J, with 13 bases between.

In DNA form, the CDR3 reads TGTGCCAGCAGTTTACGGACAGGGTCCTATGGCTACACCTTC. It codes for CASSLRTGSYGYTF. The chain carries TRBV28 and TRBJ1-2; 8 bases are shared with TRBD1. Trimming cost V 2 bases and J 4 bases; bases outside gene matches: 3. Germline V gene data show CDR1 as MDHEN and CDR2 as SYDVKM. The CDR3 extends over 14 amino acids.

The J gene is TRBJ2-3, the V gene TRBV7-9, with TRBD1 as a possible D gene (6 bases). The germline V and J ends were trimmed by 5 bases and 0 bases, with 15 bases remaining between them. The V gene's germline CDR1 is SEHNR and CDR2 FQNEAQ (reference sequence). This CDR3 contains 16 residues. This chain's CDR3 is CASSHTRTESTDTQYF. In nucleotides, the CDR3 is TGTGCCAGCAGCCACACCCGGACAGAAAGCACAGATACGCAGTATTTT.

The gene calls are TRBV3-1 (or the pseudogene TRBV3-2) and TRBJ2-6; D might be TRBD1 (5 bases). V gave up 4 bases and J gave up 4 bases, with 8 bases separating them. This CDR3 contains 14 residues. Germline V gene sequence: CDR1 LGHDT, CDR2 YNNKEL (reference sequence). Written as DNA, the CDR3 is TGTGCCAGCAGCCGACAGACCGGGGCCAACGTCCTGACTTTC. The encoded protein is CASSRQTGANVLTF.